These T cell receptor beta chains were read from a single sample in a study of response to subunit inactivated influenza vaccine. TCRdb fed the RT-PCR reads into MiXCR, producing one record per CDR3 protein. The repertoire consists of about 190,000 distinct CDR3 sequences, with approximately 15% occurring once and the leading ten covering roughly 24%. The sequencing used CD8+ T cells sorted from PBMCs, collected roughly 5 days after vaccination. All receptors derive from a man in his fifties who received an inactivated influenza vaccine. CDR3s include the opening cysteine and the closing phenylalanine or tryptophan. A D gene is named only where the DNA matches it firmly. Size tells how often a clone was seen (once, few, many) or the class of an expanded clone, and some rows leave it out.

D	size	V	J	DNA	CDR3
TRBD1	few	TRBV4-3	TRBJ1-4	TGCGCCAGCAGCCTAGACAGGGGTTCGAGTGAAAAACTGTTTTTT	CASSLDRGSSEKLFF
.	.	TRBV29-1	TRBJ2-5	TGCAGCGTTGACGCGGTAGTAGAGACCCAGTACTTC	CSVDAVVETQYF
.	few	TRBV7-8	TRBJ1-5	TGTGCCAGCAGCTTAGAACGAAACGACAATCAGCCCCAGCATTTT	CASSLERNDNQPQHF
.	.	TRBV19	TRBJ1-5	TGTGCCAGTAGTATCCTGCAGTATAGCAATCAGCCCCAGCATTTT	CASSILQYSNQPQHF
TRBD2	.	TRBV27	TRBJ2-5	TGTGCCAGCAGACTTAGCGGGAGTGGGGAGACCCAGTACTTC	CASRLSGSGETQYF
.	few	TRBV11-2	TRBJ2-7	TGTGCCAGCAGCTTAGTTGGAGGGGACAGCTACGAGCAGTACTTC	CASSLVGGDSYEQYF
TRBD1	few	TRBV7-2	TRBJ1-2	TGTGCCAGCAGCGGACCGGGACAGAGAGTATGGGGGTACACCTTC	CASSGPGQRVWGYTF
TRBD2	many	TRBV5-6	TRBJ2-3	TGTGCCAGCAGCTTGGGGACTAGCGAAACGCAGTATTTT	CASSLGTSETQYF
TRBD2	few	TRBV9	TRBJ2-2	TGTGCCAGCAGCCCATCGGGACTAGCGGTCGAAGAGCTGTTTTTT	CASSPSGLAVEELFF
.	.	TRBV14	TRBJ2-2	TGTGCCAGCAGCCAAGATACAGGCCAGGTTAACACCGGGGAGCTGTTTTTT	CASSQDTGQVNTGELFF
.	few	TRBV6-1	TRBJ1-5	TGTGCCAGCAGTGTAACAGGGCGAAGGCAGCCCCAGCATTTT	CASSVTGRRQPQHF
TRBD1	few	TRBV6-1	TRBJ2-7	TGTGCCAGCAGTAGCTGGACAGGTGTCTCCTACGAGCAGTACTTC	CASSSWTGVSYEQYF
.	.	TRBV7-9	TRBJ2-2	TGTGCCAGCAGCTTGTCCGGGGACGGCACCGGGGAGCTGTTTTTT	CASSLSGDGTGELFF
.	many	TRBV13	TRBJ1-4	TGTGCCAGCAGCTTAGCCCATACAAGGGAAAAACTGTTTTTT	CASSLAHTREKLFF
.	.	TRBV7-9	TRBJ2-7	TGTGCCAGCAGCTCGTCAGCGGACCTCTCCTACGAGCAGTACTTC	CASSSSADLSYEQYF
.	.	TRBV30	TRBJ2-2	TGTGCCTGGAGTGTACCCGGTCCCGGGGAGCTGTTTTTT	CAWSVPGPGELFF
.	.	TRBV4-2	TRBJ2-7	TGTGCCAGCAGCCAAGTTGGGGATTTCGCCGAGCAGTACTTC	CASSQVGDFAEQYF
TRBD1	.	TRBV9	TRBJ2-1	TGTGCCAGCAGCGATACCCGGGACAGGGGCGCGGTCGATGAGCAGTTCTTC	CASSDTRDRGAVDEQFF
.	few	TRBV5-5	TRBJ1-3	TGTGCCAGCAGCTTGAGGGACTCTAGCTCTGGAAACACCATATATTTT	CASSLRDSSSGNTIYF
TRBD2	.	TRBV28	TRBJ2-7	TGTGCCAGCTTCGGGGGGGGCTACGAGCAGTACTTC	CASFGGGYEQYF
TRBD1	few	TRBV15	TRBJ1-5	TGTGCCACCAGCAGGACAGGGGGGGGTCAGCCCCAGCATTTT	CATSRTGGGQPQHF
TRBD1	few	TRBV28	TRBJ2-7	TGTGCCAGCAGTTTTATTTTTGGACAGGGGTATTTCCACGAGCAGTACTTC	CASSFIFGQGYFHEQYF
.	many	TRBV12-3/TRBV12-4	TRBJ2-1	TGTGCCAGCAGTTTAGCAGGACCAAGCTCCTACAATGAGCAGTTCTTC	CASSLAGPSSYNEQFF
.	few	TRBV25-1	TRBJ1-1	TGTGCCAGCAGTGCGGGGGTTAAGACTGAAGCTTTCTTT	CASSAGVKTEAFF
.	few	TRBV2	TRBJ2-5	TGTGCCAGCTCAGCCCCGGGGTACCAAGAGACCCAGTACTTC	CASSAPGYQETQYF
TRBD1	.	TRBV20-1	TRBJ2-7	TGCAGTGCTAGAGACAGGGACAGGGGGCCCTACGAGCAGTACTTC	CSARDRDRGPYEQYF
.	few	TRBV29-1	TRBJ2-1	TGCAGCGTTGAAGGGGGCCCAGCGGACTCCTACAATGAGCAGTTCTTC	CSVEGGPADSYNEQFF
TRBD2	.	TRBV5-1	TRBJ2-1	TGCGCCAGCAGCTACCGACTAGCGGGCAGCAATGAGCAGTTCTTC	CASSYRLAGSNEQFF
.	.	TRBV12-3/TRBV12-4	TRBJ2-3	TGTGCCAGCAACGTCGGACAGACAGATACGCAGTATTTT	CASNVGQTDTQYF
.	.	TRBV10-3	TRBJ2-3	TGTGCCGCCGGGCCGGATCTCACAGATACGCAGTCTTTT	CAAGPDLTDTQSF
.	many	TRBV5-5	TRBJ2-1	TGTGCCAGCAGCTTGCGTGTACTTGAGCAGTTCTTC	CASSLRVLEQFF
.	.	TRBV20-1	TRBJ1-2	TGCAGCCCCCAAAGGGGCGAAACCGCCTATGGCTACACCTTC	CSPQRGETAYGYTF
.	.	TRBV7-9	TRBJ2-1	TGTGCCAGCAGCTCACCGACCGGAGCCTCCTACAATGAGCAGTTCTTC	CASSSPTGASYNEQFF
TRBD1	.	TRBV4-3	TRBJ2-7	TGCGCCAGCAGCCCCCACTGGGACAGGGAGGTCTACGAGCAGTACTTC	CASSPHWDREVYEQYF
.	.	TRBV11-2	TRBJ2-1	TGTGCCAGCAGCTGGCTATACAATGAGCAGTTCTTC	CASSWLYNEQFF
TRBD2	few	TRBV6-2/TRBV6-3	TRBJ2-3	TGTGCCAGCAGTCTTCATCTAGTAAGCGGGGCATACACAGATACGCAGTATTTT	CASSLHLVSGAYTDTQYF
TRBD1	.	TRBV7-9	TRBJ2-1	TGTGCCAGCAGCTTCCAGGGGGCGGGGTACAATGAGCAGTTCTTC	CASSFQGAGYNEQFF
.	.	TRBV14	TRBJ2-5	TGTGCCAGCAGCCAAGATGGGGGCTTTGGAACAGCCCAAGAGACCCAGTACTTC	CASSQDGGFGTAQETQYF
TRBD2	few	TRBV14	TRBJ2-7	TGTGCCAGCAGCCCGGGACTAGCGGAGGCCGAGCAGTACTTC	CASSPGLAEAEQYF
TRBD1	many	TRBV6-2/TRBV6-3	TRBJ2-1	TGTGCCAGCAGTTCCCCCGGGACAGGTTACAATGAGCAGTTCTTC	CASSSPGTGYNEQFF
.	few	TRBV4-3	TRBJ2-1	TGCGCCAGCAGCCAAGATAATCGCCATCGGGGCAATGAGCAGTTCTTC	CASSQDNRHRGNEQFF